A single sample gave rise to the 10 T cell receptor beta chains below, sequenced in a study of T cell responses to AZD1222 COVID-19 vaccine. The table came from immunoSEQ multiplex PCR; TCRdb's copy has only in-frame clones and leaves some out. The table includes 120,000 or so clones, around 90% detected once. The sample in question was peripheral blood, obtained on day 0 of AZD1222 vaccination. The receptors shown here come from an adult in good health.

The CDR3 loop is CATSDLQCRVSFSRNSPLHF. The CDR3 bases are TGTGCCACCAGTGATTTGCAGTGTCGAGTTAGCTTTTCCCGTAATTCACCCCTCCACTTT. The J gene is TRBJ1-6, the V gene TRBV24-1; D is ambiguous. The CDR3 is 20 residues long. With 0 bases removed from V and 6 bases from J, the gap between germline ends came to 23 bases. CDR1 and CDR2 from the germline V gene are KGHDR and SFDVKD.

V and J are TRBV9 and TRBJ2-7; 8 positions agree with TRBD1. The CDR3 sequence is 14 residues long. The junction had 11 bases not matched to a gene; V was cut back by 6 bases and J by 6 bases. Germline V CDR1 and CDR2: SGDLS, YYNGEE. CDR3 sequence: CASTSTGESLEQYF. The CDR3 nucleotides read TGTGCCAGCACCTCGACAGGGGAGTCCCTCGAGCAGTACTTC.

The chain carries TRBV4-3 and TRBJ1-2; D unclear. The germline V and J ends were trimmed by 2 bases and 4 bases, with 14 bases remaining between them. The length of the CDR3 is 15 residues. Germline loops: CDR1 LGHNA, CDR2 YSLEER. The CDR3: CASSQSGNPIYGYTF. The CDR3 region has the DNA TGCGCCAGCAGCCAAAGTGGGAACCCGATCTATGGCTACACCTTC.

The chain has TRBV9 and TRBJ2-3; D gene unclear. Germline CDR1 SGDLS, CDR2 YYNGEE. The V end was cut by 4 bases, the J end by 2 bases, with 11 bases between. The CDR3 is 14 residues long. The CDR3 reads CASSSRKTTDTQYF. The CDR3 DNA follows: TGTGCCAGCAGCTCCCGAAAGACCACAGATACGCAGTATTTT.

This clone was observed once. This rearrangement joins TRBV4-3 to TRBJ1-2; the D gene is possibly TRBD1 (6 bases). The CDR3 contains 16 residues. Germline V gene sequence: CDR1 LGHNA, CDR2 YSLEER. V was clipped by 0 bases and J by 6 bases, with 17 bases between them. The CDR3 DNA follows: TGCGCCAGCAGCCAAGATTTTAACCAGGGGCTCCATGGCTACACCTTC. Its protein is CASSQDFNQGLHGYTF.

The CDR3 protein is CASSQGQSKQYF. The CDR3, as DNA: TGTGCCAGCAGCCAGGGACAGAGCAAGCAGTACTTC. This chain joins TRBV11-2 and TRBJ2-7; 7 bases are shared with TRBD1. CDR3 size: 12 residues. With V trimmed by 5 bases and J by 8 bases, 6 bases remained unmatched. Germline lookup yields CDR1 SGHAT and CDR2 FQNNGV.

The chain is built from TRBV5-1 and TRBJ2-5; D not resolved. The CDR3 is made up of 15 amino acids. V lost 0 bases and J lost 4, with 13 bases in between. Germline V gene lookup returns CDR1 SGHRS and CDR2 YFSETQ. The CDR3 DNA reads TGCGCCAGCAGCTTGGCGCCAGCCTCGGGAGAGACCCAGTACTTC. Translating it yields CASSLAPASGETQYF.

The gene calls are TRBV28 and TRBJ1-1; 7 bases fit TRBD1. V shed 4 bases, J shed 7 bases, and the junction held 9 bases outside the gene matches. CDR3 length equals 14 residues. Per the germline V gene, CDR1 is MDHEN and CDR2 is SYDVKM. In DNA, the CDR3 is TGTGCCAGCAGTTGCCCGGAACAGGGGTGTGAAGCTTTCTTT. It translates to CASSCPEQGCEAFF.

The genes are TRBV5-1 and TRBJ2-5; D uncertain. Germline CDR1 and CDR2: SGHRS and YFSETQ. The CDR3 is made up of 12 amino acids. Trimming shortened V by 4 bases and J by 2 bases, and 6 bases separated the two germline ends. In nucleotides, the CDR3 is TGCGCCAGCAGCAGCCAACAAGAGACCCAGTACTTC. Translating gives CASSSQQETQYF.

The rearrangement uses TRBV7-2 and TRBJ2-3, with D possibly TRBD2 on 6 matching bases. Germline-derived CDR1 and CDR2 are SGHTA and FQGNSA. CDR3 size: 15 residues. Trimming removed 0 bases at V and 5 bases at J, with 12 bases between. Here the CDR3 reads CASSLAGQGGDTQYF. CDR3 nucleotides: TGTGCCAGCAGCTTAGCGGGGCAGGGAGGAGATACGCAGTATTTT.